Sequencing of this TCR beta chain was carried out in a study of beta chain features in type 1 diabetes. Study observations and caveats: For patients and controls alike, PCR might favor shorter templates to the same degree. TCRB CDR3s from Type 1 diabetes patients were moderately but significantly shorter in all four CD4+ subsets.

There are a few counts of this clone. The antigen remains undetermined. What was sequenced were expressed TCRB transcripts, since all of the isolated RNA had been reverse transcribed. Assay used: immunoSEQ multiplex PCR; TCRdb lists only in-frame clones, some missing. The table lists about 150,000 clones, about 8% of them singletons. Via the markers CD45RO/CCR7/CD25/CD127/CD95/CD27, stem cell-like memory, regulatory, central memory and naive CD4+ cells were sorted. The CDR3 extends over 13 amino acids. Germline CDR1 and CDR2: SGHNT and YYREEE (reference sequence). V lost 2 bases, J lost 2 bases, and 7 bases lay in between.

The sample consisted of central memory CD4+ T cells from blood. The TCR was taken from a woman in her 40s with type 1 diabetes. The chain is built from TRBV5-4 and TRBJ1-1; D gene uncertain. The CDR3 DNA is TGTGCCAGCAGCTTTGGCCTTAACACTGAAGCTTTCTTT. This codes for CASSFGLNTEAFF.